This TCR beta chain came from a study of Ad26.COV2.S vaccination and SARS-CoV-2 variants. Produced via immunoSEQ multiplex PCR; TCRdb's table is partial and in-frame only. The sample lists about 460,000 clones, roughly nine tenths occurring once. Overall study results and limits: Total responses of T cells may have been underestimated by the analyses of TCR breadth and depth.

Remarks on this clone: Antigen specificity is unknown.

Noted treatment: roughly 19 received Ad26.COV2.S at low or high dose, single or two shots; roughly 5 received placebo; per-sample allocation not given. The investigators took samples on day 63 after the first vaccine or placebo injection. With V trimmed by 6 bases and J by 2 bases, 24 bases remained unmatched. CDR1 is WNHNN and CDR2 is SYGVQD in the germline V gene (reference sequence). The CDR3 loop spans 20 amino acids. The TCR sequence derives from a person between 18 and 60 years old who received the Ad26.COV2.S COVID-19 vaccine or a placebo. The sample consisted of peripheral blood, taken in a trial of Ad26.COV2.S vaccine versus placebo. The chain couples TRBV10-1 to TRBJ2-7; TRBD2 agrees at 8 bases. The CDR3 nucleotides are TGCGCCAGCAGCGAGGGACCTCCTGGGACCAGCGGGAGAAGCCCCTACGAGCAGTACTTC. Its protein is CASSEGPPGTSGRSPYEQYF.